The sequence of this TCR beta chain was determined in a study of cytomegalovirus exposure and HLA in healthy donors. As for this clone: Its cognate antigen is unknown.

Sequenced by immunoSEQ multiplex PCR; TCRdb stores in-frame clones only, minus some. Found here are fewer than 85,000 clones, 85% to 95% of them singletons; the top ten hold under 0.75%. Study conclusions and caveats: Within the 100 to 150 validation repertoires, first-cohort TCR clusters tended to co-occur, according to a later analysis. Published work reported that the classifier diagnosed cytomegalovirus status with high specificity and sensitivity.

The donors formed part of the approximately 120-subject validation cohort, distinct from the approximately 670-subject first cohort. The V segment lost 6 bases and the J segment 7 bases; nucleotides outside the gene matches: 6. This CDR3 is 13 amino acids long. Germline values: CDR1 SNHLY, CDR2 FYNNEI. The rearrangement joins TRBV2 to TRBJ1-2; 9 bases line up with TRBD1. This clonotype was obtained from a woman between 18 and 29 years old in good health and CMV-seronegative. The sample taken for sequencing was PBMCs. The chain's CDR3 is CASSKGQGPGYTF. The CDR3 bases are TGTGCCAGCAGCAAGGGACAGGGCCCTGGCTACACCTTC.